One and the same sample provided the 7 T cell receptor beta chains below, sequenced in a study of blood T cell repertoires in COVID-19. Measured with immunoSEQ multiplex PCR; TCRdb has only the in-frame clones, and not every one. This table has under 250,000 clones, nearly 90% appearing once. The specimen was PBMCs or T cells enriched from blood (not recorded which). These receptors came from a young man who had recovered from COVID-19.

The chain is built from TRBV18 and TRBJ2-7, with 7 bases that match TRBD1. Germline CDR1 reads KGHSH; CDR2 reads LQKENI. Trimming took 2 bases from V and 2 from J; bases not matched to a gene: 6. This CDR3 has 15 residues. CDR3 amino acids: CASSPGQASTYEQYF. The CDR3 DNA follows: TGTGCCAGCTCACCAGGACAGGCGTCGACCTACGAGCAGTACTTC.

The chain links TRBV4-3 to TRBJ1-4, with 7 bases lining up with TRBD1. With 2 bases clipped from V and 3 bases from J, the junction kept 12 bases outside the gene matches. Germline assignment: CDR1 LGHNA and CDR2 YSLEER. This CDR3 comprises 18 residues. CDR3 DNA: TGCGCCAGCAGCCAAAGTCGGCAGGGGGTAAGGGCTAATGAAAAACTGTTTTTT. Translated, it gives CASSQSRQGVRANEKLFF.

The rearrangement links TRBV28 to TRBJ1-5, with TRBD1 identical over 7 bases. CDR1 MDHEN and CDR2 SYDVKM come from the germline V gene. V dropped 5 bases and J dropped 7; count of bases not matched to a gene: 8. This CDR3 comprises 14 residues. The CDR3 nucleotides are TGTGCCAGCAGTACAGGGGTCGAGGGGCAGCCCCAGCATTTT. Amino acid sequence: CASSTGVEGQPQHF.

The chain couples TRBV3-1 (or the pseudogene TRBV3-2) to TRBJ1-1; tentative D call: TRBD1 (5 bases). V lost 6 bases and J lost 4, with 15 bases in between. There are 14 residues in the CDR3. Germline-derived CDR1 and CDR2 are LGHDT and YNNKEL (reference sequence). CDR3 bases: TGTGCCAGCAGACGCGGGGGGGAGGGCACTGAAGCTTTCTTT. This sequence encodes CASRRGGEGTEAFF.

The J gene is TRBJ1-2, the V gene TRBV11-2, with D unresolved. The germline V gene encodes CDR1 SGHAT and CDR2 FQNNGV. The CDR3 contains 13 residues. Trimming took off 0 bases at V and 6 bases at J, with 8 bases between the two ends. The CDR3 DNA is TGTGCCAGCAGCTTAGACCGTACACATGGCTACACCTTC. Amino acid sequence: CASSLDRTHGYTF. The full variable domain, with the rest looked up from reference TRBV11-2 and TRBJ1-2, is EAGVAQSPRYKIIEKRQSVAFWCNPISGHATLYWYQQILGQGPKLLIQFQNNGVVDDSQLPKDRFSAERLKGVDSTLKIQPAKLEDSAVYLCASSLDRTHGYTFGSGTRLTVV.

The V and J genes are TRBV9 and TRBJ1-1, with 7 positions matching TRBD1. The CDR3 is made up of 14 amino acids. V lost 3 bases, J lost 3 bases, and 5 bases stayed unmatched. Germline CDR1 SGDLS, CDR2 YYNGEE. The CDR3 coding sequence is TGTGCCAGCAGCGCGCGGGACAGCTACACTGAAGCTTTCTTT. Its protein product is CASSARDSYTEAFF.

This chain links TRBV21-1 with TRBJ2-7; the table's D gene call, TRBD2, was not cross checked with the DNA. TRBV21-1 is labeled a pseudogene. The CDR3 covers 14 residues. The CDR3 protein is CASSAGRGTYEQYF. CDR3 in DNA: TGTGCCAGCAGCGCCGGGAGGGGGACCTACGAGCAGTACTTC.